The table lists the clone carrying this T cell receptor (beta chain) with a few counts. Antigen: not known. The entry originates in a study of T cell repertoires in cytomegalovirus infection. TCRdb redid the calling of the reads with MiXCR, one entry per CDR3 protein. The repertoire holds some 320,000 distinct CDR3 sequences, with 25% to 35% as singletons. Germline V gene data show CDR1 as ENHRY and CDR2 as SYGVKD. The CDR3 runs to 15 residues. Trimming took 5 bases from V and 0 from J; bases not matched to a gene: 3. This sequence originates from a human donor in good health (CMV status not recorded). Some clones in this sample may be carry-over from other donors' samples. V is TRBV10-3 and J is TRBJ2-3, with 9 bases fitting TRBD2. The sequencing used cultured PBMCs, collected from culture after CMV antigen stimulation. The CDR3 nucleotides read TGTGCCATCAGTCTAGCGGGATCCAGCACAGATACGCAGTATTTT. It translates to CAISLAGSSTDTQYF.